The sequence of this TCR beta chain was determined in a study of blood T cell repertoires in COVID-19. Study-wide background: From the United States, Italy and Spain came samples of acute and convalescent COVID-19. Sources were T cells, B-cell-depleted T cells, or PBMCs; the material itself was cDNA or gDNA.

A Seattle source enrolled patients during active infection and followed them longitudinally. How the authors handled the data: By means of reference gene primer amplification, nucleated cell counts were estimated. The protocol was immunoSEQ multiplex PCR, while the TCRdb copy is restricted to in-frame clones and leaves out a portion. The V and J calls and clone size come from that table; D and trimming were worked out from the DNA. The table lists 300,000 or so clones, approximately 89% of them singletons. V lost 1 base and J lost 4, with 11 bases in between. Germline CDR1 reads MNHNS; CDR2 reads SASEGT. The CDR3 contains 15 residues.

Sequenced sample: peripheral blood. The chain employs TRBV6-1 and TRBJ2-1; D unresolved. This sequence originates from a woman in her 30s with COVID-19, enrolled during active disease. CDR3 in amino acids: CASSEGAGLYNEQFF. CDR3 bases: TGTGCCAGCAGTGAAGGCGCAGGCCTATACAATGAGCAGTTCTTC.